This T cell receptor (beta chain) was obtained from a study of cytomegalovirus exposure and HLA in healthy donors. Overall study context: Tens of millions of unique TCRs from HLA-typed donors were held in an early data release. Overall study findings and caveats: For most TCR sequences rarity was the rule, although some public TCRs occurred in many donors. Earlier analysis yielded a pattern in which most TCR beta V segments were productive about 90% or about 30% of the time.

Points on this clone: Its antigen is currently unknown.

This CDR3 spans 16 amino acids. Between the trimmed V and J ends, which lost 0 bases and 0 bases, there was a span of 6 bases. Looked up from germline, CDR1 is SGHTA and CDR2 is FQGNSA. Healthy bone marrow donors made up the donors. 60 Vbeta and 13 Jbeta primers were used in PCR. Profiled with immunoSEQ multiplex PCR; TCRdb holds only in-frame clones, not every one. Of about 55,000 clones listed, over 55% are singletons. This TCR came from a man aged 40-49 years in good health and CMV-seropositive. The sequencing sample was made of PBMCs. The rearrangement joins TRBV7-2 to TRBJ2-6, with D tentatively TRBD1 (5 bases). CDR3 bases: TGTGCCAGCAGCTTAGCCAGGGTCTCTGGGGCCAACGTCCTGACTTTC. It is translated as CASSLARVSGANVLTF. Complete variable domain (other parts from reference TRBV7-2 and TRBJ2-6): GAGVSQSPSNKVTEKGKDVELRCDPISGHTALYWYRQSLGQGLEFLIYFQGNSAPDKSGLPSDRFSAERTGGSVSTLTIQRTQQEDSAVYLCASSLARVSGANVLTFGAGSRLTVL.